The subject of this entry is one T cell receptor (beta chain). The antigen is undetermined. Sorting isolated naive CD4 T cells lacking CD45RO and expressing CD62L. The CDR3 contains 17 residues. The junction had 15 bases not matched to a gene; V was cut back by 5 bases and J by 6 bases. Germline V lookup: CDR1 MNHEY, CDR2 SMNVEV (reference sequence). Sequenced by immunoSEQ multiplex PCR; TCRdb stores in-frame clones only, minus some. The table records fewer than 80,000 clones, about 90% of them present only once. The data derive from a study of human versus mouse CDR3 diversity and MHC coevolution. Study-wide results and limits: Around 1.5 million TCR beta clonotypes were estimated for humans, the largest repertoire.

Sequencing was done on a sample of naive CD4+ T cells from blood. As to subset: CD45RO-negative CD62L-positive naive CD4 T cells. This TCR was sampled from a person between 25 and 75 years old in good health. The genes are TRBV27 and TRBJ1-5, with 8 positions matching TRBD1. This chain's CDR3 is CASSPRQGRILGQPQHF. Here the CDR3 DNA reads TGTGCCAGCAGTCCTAGACAGGGGCGCATTCTTGGTCAGCCCCAGCATTTT.